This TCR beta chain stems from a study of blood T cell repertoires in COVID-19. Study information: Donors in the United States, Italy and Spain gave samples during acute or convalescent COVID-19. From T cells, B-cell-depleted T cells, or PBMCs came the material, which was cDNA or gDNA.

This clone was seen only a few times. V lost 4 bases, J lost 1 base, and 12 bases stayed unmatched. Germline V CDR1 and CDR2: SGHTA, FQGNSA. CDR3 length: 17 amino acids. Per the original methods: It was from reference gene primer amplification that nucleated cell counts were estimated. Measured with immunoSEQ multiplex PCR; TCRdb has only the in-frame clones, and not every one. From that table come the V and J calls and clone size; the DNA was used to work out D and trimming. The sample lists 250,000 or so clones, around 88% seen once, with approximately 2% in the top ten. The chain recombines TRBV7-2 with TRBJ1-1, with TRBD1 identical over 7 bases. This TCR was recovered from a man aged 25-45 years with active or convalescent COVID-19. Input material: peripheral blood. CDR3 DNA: TGTGCCAGCAGCTCATACCACACGACAGGGCCGAACACTGAAGCTTTCTTT. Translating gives CASSSYHTTGPNTEAFF.